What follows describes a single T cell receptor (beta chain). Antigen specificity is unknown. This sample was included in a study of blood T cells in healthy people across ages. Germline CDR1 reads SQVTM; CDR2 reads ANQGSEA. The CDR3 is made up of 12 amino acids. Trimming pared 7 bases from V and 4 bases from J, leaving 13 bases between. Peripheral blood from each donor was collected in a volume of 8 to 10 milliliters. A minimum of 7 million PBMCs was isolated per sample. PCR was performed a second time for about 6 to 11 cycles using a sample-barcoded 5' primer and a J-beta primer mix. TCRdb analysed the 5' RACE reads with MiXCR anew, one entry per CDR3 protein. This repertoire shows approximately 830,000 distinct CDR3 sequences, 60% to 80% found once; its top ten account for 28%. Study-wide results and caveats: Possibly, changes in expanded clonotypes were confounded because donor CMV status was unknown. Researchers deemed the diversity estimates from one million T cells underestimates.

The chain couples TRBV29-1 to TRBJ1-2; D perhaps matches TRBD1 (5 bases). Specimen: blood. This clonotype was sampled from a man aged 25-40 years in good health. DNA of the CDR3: TGCAGCGCCCCGGCCGGGACCTATGGCTACACCTTC. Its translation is CSAPAGTYGYTF. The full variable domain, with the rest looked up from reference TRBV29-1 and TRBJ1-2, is SAVISQKPSRDICQRGTSLTIQCQVDSQVTMMFWYRQQPGQSLTLIATANQGSEATYESGFVIDKFPISRPNLTFSTLTVSNMSPEDSSIYLCSAPAGTYGYTFGSGTRLTVV.